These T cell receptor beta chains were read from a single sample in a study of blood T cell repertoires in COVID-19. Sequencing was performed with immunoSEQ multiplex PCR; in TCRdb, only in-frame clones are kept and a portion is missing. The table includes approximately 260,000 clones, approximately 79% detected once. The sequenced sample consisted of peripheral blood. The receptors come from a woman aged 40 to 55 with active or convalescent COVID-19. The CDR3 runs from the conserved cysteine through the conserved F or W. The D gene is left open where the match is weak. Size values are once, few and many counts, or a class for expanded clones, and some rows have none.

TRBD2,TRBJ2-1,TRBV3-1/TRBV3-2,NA,CASSQDRPGGRIEQFF,TGTGCCAGCAGCCAAGATCGCCCGGGGGGGCGGATCGAGCAGTTCTTC
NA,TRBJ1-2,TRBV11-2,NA,CASSLQGTMNYGYTF,TGTGCCAGCAGCTTACAGGGGACTATGAACTATGGCTACACCTTC
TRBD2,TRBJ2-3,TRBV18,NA,CASSPGLRGDTDTQYF,TGTGCCAGCTCACCAGGTTTGCGGGGGGACACAGATACGCAGTATTTT
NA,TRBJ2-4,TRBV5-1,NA,CASSLVSGENIQYF,TGCGCCAGCAGCTTGGTTTCAGGGGAAAACATTCAGTACTTC
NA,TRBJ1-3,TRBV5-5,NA,CASSLDLRGTGNTIYF,TGTGCCAGCAGCTTGGATCTCAGGGGCACTGGAAACACCATATATTTT
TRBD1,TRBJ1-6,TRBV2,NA,CASRATGVNSPLHF,TGTGCCAGCAGGGCGACAGGGGTCAATTCACCCCTCCACTTT
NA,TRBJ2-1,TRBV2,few,CASSASGIYNEQFF,TGTGCCAGCAGTGCCAGCGGAATCTACAATGAGCAGTTCTTC
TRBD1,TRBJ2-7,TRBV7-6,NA,CASSQSGTGGSYEQYF,TGTGCCAGCAGCCAATCCGGGACAGGGGGCTCCTACGAGCAGTACTTC
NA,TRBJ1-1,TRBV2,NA,CASSGHQGNTEAFF,TGTGCCAGCAGTGGTCACCAGGGGAACACTGAAGCTTTCTTT
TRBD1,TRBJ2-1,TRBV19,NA,CASSGSTGDSSYNEQFF,TGTGCCAGTAGTGGGTCGACAGGGGACAGCTCCTACAATGAGCAGTTCTTC
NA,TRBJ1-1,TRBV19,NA,CASTVQLTAPKGTEAFF,TGTGCCAGTACTGTCCAGCTGACAGCGCCAAAAGGCACTGAAGCTTTCTTT
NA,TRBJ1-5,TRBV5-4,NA,CASSSVGQNQPQHF,TGTGCCAGCAGCTCAGTGGGCCAGAATCAGCCCCAGCATTTT
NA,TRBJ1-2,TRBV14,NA,CASSQDLQGFYTF,TGTGCCAGCAGCCAAGATCTCCAGGGCTTCTACACCTTC
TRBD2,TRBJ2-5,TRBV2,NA,CASSNLGGAETQYF,TGTGCCAGCAGCAATCTCGGGGGGGCAGAGACCCAGTACTTC
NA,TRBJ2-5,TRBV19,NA,CASSPRSGGVTQYF,TGTGCCAGTAGCCCCCGGTCTGGGGGCGTGACCCAGTACTTC
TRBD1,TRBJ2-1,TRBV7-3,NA,CASSAGQGYLDEQFF,TGTGCCAGCAGCGCGGGACAGGGGTATCTGGATGAGCAGTTCTTC
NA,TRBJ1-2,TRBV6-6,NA,CASSPESYGYTF,TGTGCCAGCAGCCCCGAGTCCTATGGCTACACCTTC
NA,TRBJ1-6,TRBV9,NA,CASSPGGGRSSPLHF,TGTGCCAGCAGCCCGGGGGGGGGTCGATCTTCACCCCTCCACTTT
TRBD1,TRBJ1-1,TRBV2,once,CASSLGQGAEAFF,TGTGCCAGCAGCCTCGGACAGGGGGCCGAAGCTTTCTTT
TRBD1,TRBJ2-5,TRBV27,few,CASSFATDRGRETQYF,TGTGCCAGCAGTTTTGCAACCGACAGGGGCAGAGAGACCCAGTACTTC
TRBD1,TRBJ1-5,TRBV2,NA,CASRRDRDQPQHF,TGTGCCAGCAGACGGGACAGAGATCAGCCCCAGCATTTT
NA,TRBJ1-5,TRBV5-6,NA,CASSLAGQPQHF,TGTGCCAGCAGCTTGGCCGGTCAGCCCCAGCATTTT
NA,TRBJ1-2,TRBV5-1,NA,CASSLNGLANYGYTF,TGCGCCAGCAGCTTGAACGGACTCGCTAACTATGGCTACACCTTC
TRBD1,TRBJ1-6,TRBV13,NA,CASSLGPTGGGSPLHF,TGTGCCAGCAGCTTAGGCCCGACAGGGGGAGGTTCACCCCTCCACTTT
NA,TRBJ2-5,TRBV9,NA,CASSREETQYF,TGTGCCAGCAGCAGAGAAGAGACCCAGTACTTC
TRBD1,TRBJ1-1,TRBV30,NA,CAWSVKGTGTGGTEAFF,TGTGCCTGGAGTGTAAAGGGGACCGGGACAGGGGGCACTGAAGCTTTCTTT
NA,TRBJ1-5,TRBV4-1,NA,CASSQPGYGQPQHF,TGCGCCAGCAGCCAACCAGGGTACGGTCAGCCCCAGCATTTT
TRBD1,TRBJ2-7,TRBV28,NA,CASSLQGAKPGGYYEQYF,TGTGCCAGCAGTCTACAGGGGGCGAAACCTGGGGGCTACTACGAGCAGTACTTC
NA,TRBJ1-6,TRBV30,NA,CAWSVDTFNSPLHF,TGTGCCTGGAGTGTCGACACTTTTAATTCACCCCTCCACTTT
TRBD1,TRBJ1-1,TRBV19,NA,CASRNRGPGEAFF,TGTGCCAGTAGGAACAGGGGCCCAGGTGAAGCTTTCTTT